These T cell receptor beta chains were read from a single sample in a study of CD8 T cells in Susac syndrome. TCRdb re-called the immunoSEQ multiplex PCR reads with MiXCR, one entry per CDR3 protein. This sample has roughly 200,000 distinct CDR3 sequences, with roughly 95% found just once. The sample was CD8+ T cells from PBMCs. The receptors stem from a human donor with multiple sclerosis. The CDR3 runs from the conserved cysteine through the conserved F or W. A D gene is named only where the DNA matches it firmly. The size entry is marked missing in some rows and otherwise reads once, few, many or a size class.

d_call: .; v_call: TRBV15; clone_size: .; j_call: TRBJ2-4; cdr3_nt: TGTGCCACCAGCAGTGGCGGAGTAGCCAAAAACATTCAGTACTTC; cdr3_aa: CATSSGGVAKNIQYF
d_call: .; v_call: TRBV27; clone_size: .; j_call: TRBJ1-2; cdr3_nt: TGTGCCAGCAGTCCCCCGGCCAGGGCCGGCTACACCTTC; cdr3_aa: CASSPPARAGYTF
d_call: TRBD1; v_call: TRBV9; clone_size: once; j_call: TRBJ1-6; cdr3_nt: TGTGCCAGCAGCGTAGATGTTGGGACAGGGACTTCACCCCTCCACTTT; cdr3_aa: CASSVDVGTGTSPLHF
d_call: .; v_call: TRBV4-1; clone_size: .; j_call: TRBJ2-5; cdr3_nt: TGCGCCAGCAGCCAAGTATCGGGAGTGAGCCAAGAGACCCAGTACTTC; cdr3_aa: CASSQVSGVSQETQYF
d_call: .; v_call: TRBV5-1; clone_size: once; j_call: TRBJ2-3; cdr3_nt: TGCGCCAGCAGCTTGACTAGTCTAGAAGGGGATACGCAGTATTTT; cdr3_aa: CASSLTSLEGDTQYF
d_call: TRBD1; v_call: TRBV29-1; clone_size: .; j_call: TRBJ2-1; cdr3_nt: TGCGGGGGTGGGGCAGGGGGCTACAATGAGCAGTTCTTC; cdr3_aa: CGGGAGGYNEQFF
d_call: .; v_call: TRBV11-2; clone_size: .; j_call: TRBJ1-5; cdr3_nt: TGTGCCAGCAGCTTAGGGGTAGGGGGCAATCAGCCCCAGCATTTT; cdr3_aa: CASSLGVGGNQPQHF
d_call: TRBD2; v_call: TRBV6-1; clone_size: once; j_call: TRBJ2-1; cdr3_nt: TGTGCCAGCAGTGAAGCCCCGATCCTAGCGGGCCTAGGCTACAATGAGCAGTTCTTC; cdr3_aa: CASSEAPILAGLGYNEQFF
d_call: .; v_call: TRBV5-4; clone_size: .; j_call: TRBJ2-1; cdr3_nt: TGTGCCAGCAGCGCCAAGGGGCACAATGAGCAGTTCTTC; cdr3_aa: CASSAKGHNEQFF
d_call: .; v_call: TRBV11-1; clone_size: .; j_call: TRBJ2-3; cdr3_nt: TGTGCCAGCAGCTTAGGGAGGGCTACGCAGTATTTT; cdr3_aa: CASSLGRATQYF
d_call: .; v_call: TRBV29-1; clone_size: .; j_call: TRBJ2-3; cdr3_nt: TGCAGCGTACACAGCGGTACTAGCACAGATACGCAGTATTTT; cdr3_aa: CSVHSGTSTDTQYF
d_call: .; v_call: TRBV29-1; clone_size: .; j_call: TRBJ1-1; cdr3_nt: TGCAGCGTTGAGAAGTGGCCTGAAGCTTTCTTT; cdr3_aa: CSVEKWPEAFF
d_call: .; v_call: TRBV14; clone_size: .; j_call: TRBJ1-1; cdr3_nt: TGTGCCAGCAGCCAAGTCCTTCCAGGGTGGATGAACACTGAAGCTTTCTTT; cdr3_aa: CASSQVLPGWMNTEAFF
d_call: TRBD2; v_call: TRBV4-2; clone_size: once; j_call: TRBJ2-3; cdr3_nt: TGTGCCAGCAGCCACCTACGGACTAGCCCAGATACGCAGTATTTT; cdr3_aa: CASSHLRTSPDTQYF
d_call: TRBD1; v_call: TRBV28; clone_size: once; j_call: TRBJ1-1; cdr3_nt: TGTGCCAGCAGTTTGCCCCAGGGACAGGGCGTAACTGAAGCTTTCTTT; cdr3_aa: CASSLPQGQGVTEAFF
d_call: TRBD2; v_call: TRBV6-1; clone_size: .; j_call: TRBJ2-7; cdr3_nt: TGTGCCAGCAGTGCTCGCCTAGCGGGCGTCGACGAGCAGTACTTC; cdr3_aa: CASSARLAGVDEQYF
d_call: TRBD1; v_call: TRBV9; clone_size: .; j_call: TRBJ1-2; cdr3_nt: TGTGCCAGCAGCGGACGACAGGGGGCGGACTATGGCTACACCTTC; cdr3_aa: CASSGRQGADYGYTF
d_call: .; v_call: TRBV3-1; clone_size: .; j_call: TRBJ1-5; cdr3_nt: TGTGCCAGCAGCCAAGGTTCCAGGAGCAATCAGCCCCAGCATTTT; cdr3_aa: CASSQGSRSNQPQHF
d_call: .; v_call: TRBV25-1; clone_size: .; j_call: TRBJ2-1; cdr3_nt: TGTGCCAGCAGTGAAAAGGGGAGCTCCTACAATGAGCAGTTCTTC; cdr3_aa: CASSEKGSSYNEQFF
d_call: .; v_call: TRBV28; clone_size: few; j_call: TRBJ2-1; cdr3_nt: TGTGCCAGCAGTTTAGTGGCGGGCAGGGTTTACAATGAGCAGTTCTTC; cdr3_aa: CASSLVAGRVYNEQFF
d_call: .; v_call: TRBV27; clone_size: .; j_call: TRBJ2-1; cdr3_nt: TGTGCCAGCAGCCTCAGGGTTTACAATGAGCAGTTCTTC; cdr3_aa: CASSLRVYNEQFF
d_call: .; v_call: TRBV4-1; clone_size: .; j_call: TRBJ1-5; cdr3_nt: TGCGCCAGCAGCCAAGATCGGGAAAATCAGCCCCAGCATTTT; cdr3_aa: CASSQDRENQPQHF
d_call: TRBD2; v_call: TRBV20-1; clone_size: .; j_call: TRBJ2-3; cdr3_nt: TGCAGTGCTTCGACTAGCGACCTTCTTTATTATACGCAGTATTTT; cdr3_aa: CSASTSDLLYYTQYF
d_call: TRBD2; v_call: TRBV19; clone_size: .; j_call: TRBJ2-1; cdr3_nt: TGTGCCAGTAGTATGGCGGGGGGCACGCTCAATGAGCAGTTCTTC; cdr3_aa: CASSMAGGTLNEQFF
d_call: .; v_call: TRBV5-1; clone_size: .; j_call: TRBJ1-1; cdr3_nt: TGCGCCAGCATGACCGAGGACACTGAAGCTTTCTTT; cdr3_aa: CASMTEDTEAFF
d_call: TRBD2; v_call: TRBV7-9; clone_size: .; j_call: TRBJ2-5; cdr3_nt: TGTGCCAGCAGCTTTCCCAAGACTAGCGGGAGAGCTGAGACCCAGTACTTC; cdr3_aa: CASSFPKTSGRAETQYF
d_call: .; v_call: TRBV6-2/TRBV6-3; clone_size: .; j_call: TRBJ2-4; cdr3_nt: TGTGCCAGCAGACCAGGGAAAAGACTAGCCAAAAACATTCAGTACTTC; cdr3_aa: CASRPGKRLAKNIQYF
d_call: .; v_call: TRBV9; clone_size: .; j_call: TRBJ2-5; cdr3_nt: TGTGCCAGCAGCGTAGATGGGGGAGTGTGGGAGACCCAGTACTTC; cdr3_aa: CASSVDGGVWETQYF
d_call: .; v_call: TRBV10-3; clone_size: .; j_call: TRBJ2-3; cdr3_nt: TGTGCCACCCACGACTGGTCCGGCACAGATACGCAGTATTTT; cdr3_aa: CATHDWSGTDTQYF